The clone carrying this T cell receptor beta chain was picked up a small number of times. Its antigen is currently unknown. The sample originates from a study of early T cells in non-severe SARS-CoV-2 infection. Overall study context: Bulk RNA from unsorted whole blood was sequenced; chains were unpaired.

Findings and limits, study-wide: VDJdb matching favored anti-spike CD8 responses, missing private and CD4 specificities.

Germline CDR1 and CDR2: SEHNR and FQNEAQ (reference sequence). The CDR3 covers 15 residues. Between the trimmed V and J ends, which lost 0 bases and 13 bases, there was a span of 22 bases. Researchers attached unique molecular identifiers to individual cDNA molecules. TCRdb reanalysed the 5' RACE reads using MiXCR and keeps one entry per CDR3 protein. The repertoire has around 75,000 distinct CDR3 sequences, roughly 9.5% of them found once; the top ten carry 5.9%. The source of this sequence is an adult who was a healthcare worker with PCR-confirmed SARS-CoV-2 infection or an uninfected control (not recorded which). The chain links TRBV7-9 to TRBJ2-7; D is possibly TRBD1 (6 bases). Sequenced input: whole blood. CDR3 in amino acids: CASSLASRDTIGIYF. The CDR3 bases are TGTGCCAGCAGCTTAGCTTCGAGGGACACCATAGGGATTTACTTC.